This is a list of T cell receptor beta chains from one sample in a study of T cell changes during pregnancy in multiple sclerosis. Sequencing was performed with immunoSEQ multiplex PCR; in TCRdb, only in-frame clones are kept and a portion is missing. The sample carries tens of thousands of clones, around nine tenths recorded once. Sample: CD4+ T cells from peripheral blood mononuclear cells, taken in the first trimester of pregnancy. These receptors were taken from a female donor in good health, enrolled as a control in a pregnancy study. CDR3s include the opening cysteine and the closing phenylalanine or tryptophan. The size field is filled for only some rows; it gives once, few, many or a size class.

length,V,J,size,CDR3
13,TRBV29-1,TRBJ2-1,once,CSVAGGPINEQFF
14,TRBV7-9,TRBJ1-6,NA,CASSLMSDNSPLHF
14,TRBV21-1,TRBJ1-1,NA,CASSGGTGNTEAFF
14,TRBV28,TRBJ2-7,NA,CASSLGLITGEQYF
14,TRBV4-1,TRBJ1-2,NA,CASSQVGGAGGYTF
17,TRBV4-1,TRBJ2-2,NA,CASSQDPAGGGTGELFF
14,TRBV4-2,TRBJ1-4,NA,CASSQAGHNEKLFF
14,TRBV7-2,TRBJ2-5,NA,CASSLAPSWETQYF
15,TRBV7-8,TRBJ1-4,NA,CASSQEQGAWEKLFF
14,TRBV6-5,TRBJ2-7,few,CASRIAGLIYEQYF
14,TRBV6-5,TRBJ2-3,NA,CASSQDRGTDTQYF
12,TRBV11-3,TRBJ2-3,once,CASSQNSCTQYF
15,TRBV6-5,TRBJ2-1,NA,CASSYGKRGHNEQFF
15,TRBV29-1,TRBJ2-7,NA,CSVGTQALGGGEQYF
14,TRBV28,TRBJ1-1,NA,CASSLGAVNTEAFF
15,TRBV6-1,TRBJ2-2,NA,CASYPLAGEVGELFF
16,TRBV7-6,TRBJ2-1,NA,CASSRTSGGAYNEQFF
14,TRBV6-5,TRBJ1-4,NA,CASRQTGHNEKLFF
14,TRBV7-2,TRBJ2-7,NA,CASSTTYGSYEQYF
14,TRBV2,TRBJ1-2,NA,CASTVIQGSDGYTF
13,TRBV6-1,TRBJ1-2,once,CASRRGQDYGYTF
18,TRBV6-4,TRBJ1-6,NA,CASSETVGGQGDVSPLHF
13,TRBV13,NA,once,CASSGTGAYEQYF
13,TRBV5-1,TRBJ2-7,NA,CASSLVGGFEQYF
17,TRBV5-4,TRBJ2-7,NA,CASSAGLAGASSYEQYF
13,TRBV4-1,TRBJ1-5,NA,CASSQDAGQPQHF
14,TRBV6-5,TRBJ1-1,once,CASGRDRVNTEAFF
14,TRBV28,TRBJ2-1,NA,CASSSRTGSNEQFF
16,TRBV14,TRBJ1-6,NA,CASSQEEGRYNSPLHF